This T cell receptor (beta chain) was profiled in a study of regulatory T cells in long-lasting Graves disease. Combining iRepertoire HTBI primers with Arm-PCR of CDR3 regions, the authors built TCR beta libraries. TCRdb analysed the multiplex PCR reads with MiXCR anew, one entry per CDR3 protein. The top ten clones hold about 32% of a sample with 360,000 or so distinct CDR3 sequences, over 15% of them seen once. Study observations and caveats: Graves' patients with persistent disease showed TCR diversity lower than patients newly diagnosed. Persistent disease preferred TRBV28, TRBJ1-2 and TRBJ2-5.

This clonotype appeared a few times. Antigen unknown. Time point specified: newly diagnosed GD, antithyroid drugs for less than 3 months. From RNA extracted from PBMCs, the TCR library was made. The collection involved drawing roughly 9 milliliters of peripheral blood into EDTA tubes. Between the trimmed V and J ends, which lost 0 bases and 5 bases, there was a span of 14 bases. The V gene's germline CDR1 is SGHRS and CDR2 YFSETQ. The CDR3 length is 15 residues. These data are also associated with another study on T cells in Graves' hyperthyroidism and ophthalmopathy.

The chain links TRBV5-1 to TRBJ1-2; the D gene is possibly TRBD1 (6 bases). The specimen comprised peripheral blood mononuclear cells (PBMCs), sampled at new diagnosis, from a patient treated with antithyroid drugs. The TCR was taken from a man in his forties with Graves disease. The CDR3 DNA reads TGCGCCAGCAGCTTGGAGGGGGTCCCCATGTATGGCTACACCTTC. Its protein product is CASSLEGVPMYGYTF. Complete variable domain (other parts from reference TRBV5-1 and TRBJ1-2): KAGVTQTPRYLIKTRGQQVTLSCSPISGHRSVSWYQQTPGQGLQFLFEYFSETQRNKGNFPGRFSGRQFSNSRSEMNVSTLELGDSALYLCASSLEGVPMYGYTFGSGTRLTVV.